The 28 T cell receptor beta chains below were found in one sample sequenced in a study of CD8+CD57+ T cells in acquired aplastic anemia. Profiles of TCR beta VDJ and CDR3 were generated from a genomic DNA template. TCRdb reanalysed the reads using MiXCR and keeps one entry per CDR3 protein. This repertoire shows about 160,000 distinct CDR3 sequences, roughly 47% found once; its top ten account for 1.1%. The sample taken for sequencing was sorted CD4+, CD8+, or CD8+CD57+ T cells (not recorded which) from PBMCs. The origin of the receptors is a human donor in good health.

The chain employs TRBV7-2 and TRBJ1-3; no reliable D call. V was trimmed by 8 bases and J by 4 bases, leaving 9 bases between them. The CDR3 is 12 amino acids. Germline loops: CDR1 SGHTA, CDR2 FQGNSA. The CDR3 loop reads CASGRAGNTIYF. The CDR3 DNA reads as TGTGCCAGCGGCAGAGCGGGAAACACCATATATTTT.

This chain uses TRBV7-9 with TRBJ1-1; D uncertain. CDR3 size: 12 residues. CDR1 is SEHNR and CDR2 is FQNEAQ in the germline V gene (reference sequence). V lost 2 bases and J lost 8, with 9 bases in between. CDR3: CASSLHSLEAFF. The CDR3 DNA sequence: TGTGCCAGCAGCTTACACAGTTTGGAAGCTTTCTTT.

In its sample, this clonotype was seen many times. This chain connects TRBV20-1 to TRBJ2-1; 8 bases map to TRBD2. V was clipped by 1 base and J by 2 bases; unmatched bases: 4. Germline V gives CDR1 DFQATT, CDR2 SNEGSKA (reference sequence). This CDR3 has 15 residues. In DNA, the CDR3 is TGCAGTGCTAGAGTAGTGGGACTAGCCTACAATGAGCAGTTCTTC. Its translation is CSARVVGLAYNEQFF.

CDR3 nucleotides: TGTGCCAGCAGCGACCGGGACCAGGATACGCAGTATTTT. Its translation is CASSDRDQDTQYF. The rearrangement joins TRBV7-4 to TRBJ2-3, with D possibly being TRBD1 or TRBD2 (5 bases each). This CDR3 has 13 amino acids. With 5 bases removed from V and 6 bases from J, the gap between germline ends came to 12 bases. CDR1 is SGHVT, CDR2 SQSDAQ, per germline.

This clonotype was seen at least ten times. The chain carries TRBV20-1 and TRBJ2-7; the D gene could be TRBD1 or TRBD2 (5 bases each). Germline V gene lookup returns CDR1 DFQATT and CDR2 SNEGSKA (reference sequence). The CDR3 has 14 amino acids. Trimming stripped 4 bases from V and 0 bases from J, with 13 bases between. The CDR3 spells CSAKGTLSSYEQYF. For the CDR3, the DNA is TGCAGTGCTAAGGGGACCCTGAGCTCCTACGAGCAGTACTTC.

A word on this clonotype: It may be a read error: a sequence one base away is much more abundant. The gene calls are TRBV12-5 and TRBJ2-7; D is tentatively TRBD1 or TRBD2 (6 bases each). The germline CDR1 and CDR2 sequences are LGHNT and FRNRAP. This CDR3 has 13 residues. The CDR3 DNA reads TGTGCTAGTGGTTGGACGGGGGCCTACGAGCAGTGCTTC. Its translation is CASGWTGAYEQCF.

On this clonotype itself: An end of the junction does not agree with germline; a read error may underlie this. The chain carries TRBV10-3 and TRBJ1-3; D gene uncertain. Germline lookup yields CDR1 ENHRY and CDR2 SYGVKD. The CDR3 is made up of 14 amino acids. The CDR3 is CAVGREPAGNTIYF. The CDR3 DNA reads TGCGCCGTCGGGCGGGAACCCGCCGGAAACACCATATATTTT.

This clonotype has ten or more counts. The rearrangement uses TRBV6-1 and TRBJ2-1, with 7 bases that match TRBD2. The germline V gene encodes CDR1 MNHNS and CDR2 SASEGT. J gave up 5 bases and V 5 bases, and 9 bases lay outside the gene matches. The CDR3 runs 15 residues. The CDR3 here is CASSLPGGPHNEQFF. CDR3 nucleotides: TGTGCCAGCAGTCTTCCGGGGGGTCCCCACAATGAGCAGTTCTTC.

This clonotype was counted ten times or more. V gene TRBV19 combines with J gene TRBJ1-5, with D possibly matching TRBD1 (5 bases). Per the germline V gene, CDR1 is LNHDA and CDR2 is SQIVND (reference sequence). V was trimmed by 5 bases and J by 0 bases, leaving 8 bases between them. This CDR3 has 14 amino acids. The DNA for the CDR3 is TGTGCCAGTAGTGTCGACAGTAGCAATCAGCCCCAGCATTTT. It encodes CASSVDSSNQPQHF.

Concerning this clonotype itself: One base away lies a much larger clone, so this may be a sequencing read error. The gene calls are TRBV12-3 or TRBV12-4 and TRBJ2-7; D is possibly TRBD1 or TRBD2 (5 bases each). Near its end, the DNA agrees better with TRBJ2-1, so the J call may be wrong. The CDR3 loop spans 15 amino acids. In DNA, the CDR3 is TGTGCCAGCAAACCGTCCGGGACCGGGTCCTACGAGCAGTTCTTC. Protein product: CASKPSGTGSYEQFF.

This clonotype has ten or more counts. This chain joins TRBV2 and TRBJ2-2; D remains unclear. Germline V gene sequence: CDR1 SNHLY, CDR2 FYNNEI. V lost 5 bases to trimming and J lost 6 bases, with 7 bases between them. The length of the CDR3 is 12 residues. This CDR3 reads CASSLDSGELFF. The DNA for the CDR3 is TGTGCCAGCAGTCTAGATTCCGGGGAGCTGTTTTTT.

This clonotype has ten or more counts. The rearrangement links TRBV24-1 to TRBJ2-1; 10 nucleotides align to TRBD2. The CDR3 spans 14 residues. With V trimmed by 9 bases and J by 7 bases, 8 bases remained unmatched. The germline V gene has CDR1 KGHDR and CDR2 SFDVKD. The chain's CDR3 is CATASGGLRNEQFF. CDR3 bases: TGTGCCACCGCTAGCGGGGGCTTAAGGAATGAGCAGTTCTTC.

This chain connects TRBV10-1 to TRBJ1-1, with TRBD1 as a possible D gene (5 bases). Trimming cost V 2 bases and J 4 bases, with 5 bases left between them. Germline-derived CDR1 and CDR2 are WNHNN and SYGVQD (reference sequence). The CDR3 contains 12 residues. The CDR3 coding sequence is TGCGCCAGCAGTGAGAGGGGCACTGAAGCTTTCTTT. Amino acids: CASSERGTEAFF.

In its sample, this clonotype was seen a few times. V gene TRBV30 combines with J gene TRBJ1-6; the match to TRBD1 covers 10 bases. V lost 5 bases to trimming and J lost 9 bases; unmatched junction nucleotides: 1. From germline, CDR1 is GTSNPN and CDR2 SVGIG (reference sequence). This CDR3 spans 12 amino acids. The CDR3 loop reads CAWDRGPSPLHF. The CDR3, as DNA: TGTGCCTGGGACAGGGGGCCTTCACCCCTCCACTTT.

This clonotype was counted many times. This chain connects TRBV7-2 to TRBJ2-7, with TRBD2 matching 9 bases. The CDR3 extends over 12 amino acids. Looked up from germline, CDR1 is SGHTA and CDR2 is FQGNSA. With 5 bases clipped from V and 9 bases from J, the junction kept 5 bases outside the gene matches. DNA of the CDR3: TGTGCCAGCAGCACCAGAGCGGGGGGGCAGTACTTC. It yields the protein CASSTRAGGQYF.

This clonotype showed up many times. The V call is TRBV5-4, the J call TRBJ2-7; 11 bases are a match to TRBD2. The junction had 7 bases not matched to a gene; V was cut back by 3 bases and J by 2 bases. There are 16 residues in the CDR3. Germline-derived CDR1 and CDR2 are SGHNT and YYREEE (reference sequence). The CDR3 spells CASSSILAGGTYEQYF. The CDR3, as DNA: TGTGCCAGCAGCTCGATCCTAGCGGGGGGAACCTACGAGCAGTACTTC. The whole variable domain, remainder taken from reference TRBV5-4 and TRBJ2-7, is ETGVTQSPTHLIKTRGQQVTLRCSSQSGHNTVSWYQQALGQGPQFIFQYYREEENGRGNFPPRFSGLQFPNYSSELNVNALELDDSALYLCASSSILAGGTYEQYFGPGTRLTVT.

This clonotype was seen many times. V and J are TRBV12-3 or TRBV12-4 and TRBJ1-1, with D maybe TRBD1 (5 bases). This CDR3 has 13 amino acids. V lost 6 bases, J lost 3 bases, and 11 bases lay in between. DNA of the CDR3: TGTGCCAGCAGCTTAAGAGGGGACACTGAAGCTTTCTTT. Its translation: CASSLRGDTEAFF.

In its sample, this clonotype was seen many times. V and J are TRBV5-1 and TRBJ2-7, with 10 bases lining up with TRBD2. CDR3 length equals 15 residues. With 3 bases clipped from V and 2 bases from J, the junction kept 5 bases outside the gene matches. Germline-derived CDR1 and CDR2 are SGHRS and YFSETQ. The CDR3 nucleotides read TGCGCCAGCAGCTCAATAGCGGGGGGCACCTACGAGCAGTACTTC. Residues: CASSSIAGGTYEQYF.

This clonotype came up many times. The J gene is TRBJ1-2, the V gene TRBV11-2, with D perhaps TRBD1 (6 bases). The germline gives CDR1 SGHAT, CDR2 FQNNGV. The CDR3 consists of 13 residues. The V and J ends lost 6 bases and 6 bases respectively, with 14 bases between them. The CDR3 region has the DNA TGTGCCAGCAGAGGTCAGGCAGGGGATGGCTACACCTTC. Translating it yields CASRGQAGDGYTF.

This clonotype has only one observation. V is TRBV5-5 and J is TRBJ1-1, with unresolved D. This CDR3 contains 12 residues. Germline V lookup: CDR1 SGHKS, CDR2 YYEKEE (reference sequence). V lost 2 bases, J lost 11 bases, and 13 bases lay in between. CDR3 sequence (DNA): TGTGCCAGCAGCTTAGAGGACCCGTGGGCTTTCTTT. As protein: CASSLEDPWAFF.

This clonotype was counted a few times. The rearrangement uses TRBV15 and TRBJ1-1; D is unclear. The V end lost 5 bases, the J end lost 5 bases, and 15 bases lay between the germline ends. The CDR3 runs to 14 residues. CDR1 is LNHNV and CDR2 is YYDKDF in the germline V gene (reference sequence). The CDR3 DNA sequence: TGTGCCACCAGCGGCACGGGAGGGAATACTGAAGCTTTCTTT. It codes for CATSGTGGNTEAFF.

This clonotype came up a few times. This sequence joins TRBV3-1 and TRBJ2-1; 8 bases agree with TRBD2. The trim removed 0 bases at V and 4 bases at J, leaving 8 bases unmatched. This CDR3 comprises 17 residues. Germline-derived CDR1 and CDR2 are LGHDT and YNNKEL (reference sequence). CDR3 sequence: CASSQDARLAGYNEQFF. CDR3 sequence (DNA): TGTGCCAGCAGCCAAGATGCCCGGCTAGCGGGTTACAATGAGCAGTTCTTC.

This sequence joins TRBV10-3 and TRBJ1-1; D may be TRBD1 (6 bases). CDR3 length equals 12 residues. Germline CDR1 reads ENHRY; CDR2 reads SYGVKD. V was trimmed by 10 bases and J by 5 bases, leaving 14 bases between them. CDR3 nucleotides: TGTGCCACGGGACATAGGTTTACTGAAGCTTTCTTT. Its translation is CATGHRFTEAFF.

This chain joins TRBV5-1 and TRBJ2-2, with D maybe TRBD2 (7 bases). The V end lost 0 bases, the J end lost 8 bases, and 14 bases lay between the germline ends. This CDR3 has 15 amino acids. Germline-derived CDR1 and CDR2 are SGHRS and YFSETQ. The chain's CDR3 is CASSLVGGAPGELFF. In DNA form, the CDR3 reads TGCGCCAGCAGCTTGGTTGGGGGGGCGCCGGGGGAGCTGTTTTTT.

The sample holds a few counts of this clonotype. CDR3 sequence: CASSLGRNSPLHF. CDR3 DNA sequence: TGTGCCAGCAGCTTAGGGCGTAATTCACCCCTCCACTTT. The chain uses TRBV7-3 and TRBJ1-6; D is unresolved. This CDR3 has 13 amino acids. Trimming left V 2 bases short and J 6 bases short, with 5 bases between. Germline lookup yields CDR1 SGHTA and CDR2 FQGTGA. The full variable domain, its missing parts supplied by reference TRBV7-3 and TRBJ1-6, is GAGVSQTPSNKVTEKGKYVELRCDPISGHTALYWYRQSLGQGPEFLIYFQGTGAADDSGLPNDRFFAVRPEGSVSTLKIQRTERGDSAVYLCASSLGRNSPLHFGNGTRLTVT.

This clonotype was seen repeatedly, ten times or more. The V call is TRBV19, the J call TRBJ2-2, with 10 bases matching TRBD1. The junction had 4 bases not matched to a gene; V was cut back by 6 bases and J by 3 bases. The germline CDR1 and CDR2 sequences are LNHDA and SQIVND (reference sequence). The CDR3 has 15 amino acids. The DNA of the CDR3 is TGTGCCAGTAGGAGGACAGGGGGATACACCGGGGAGCTGTTTTTT. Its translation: CASRRTGGYTGELFF.

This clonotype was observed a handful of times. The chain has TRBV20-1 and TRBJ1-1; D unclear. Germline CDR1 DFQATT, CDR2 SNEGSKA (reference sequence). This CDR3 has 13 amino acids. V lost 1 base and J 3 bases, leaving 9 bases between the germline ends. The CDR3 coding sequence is TGCAGTGCTAGAGGTCAGAAAGACACTGAAGCTTTCTTT. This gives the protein CSARGQKDTEAFF.

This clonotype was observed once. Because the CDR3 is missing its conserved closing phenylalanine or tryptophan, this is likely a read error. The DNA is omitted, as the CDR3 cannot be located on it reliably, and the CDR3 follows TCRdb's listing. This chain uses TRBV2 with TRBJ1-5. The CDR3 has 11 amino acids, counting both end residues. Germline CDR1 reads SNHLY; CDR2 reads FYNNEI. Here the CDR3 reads CASSEGSTKHS.